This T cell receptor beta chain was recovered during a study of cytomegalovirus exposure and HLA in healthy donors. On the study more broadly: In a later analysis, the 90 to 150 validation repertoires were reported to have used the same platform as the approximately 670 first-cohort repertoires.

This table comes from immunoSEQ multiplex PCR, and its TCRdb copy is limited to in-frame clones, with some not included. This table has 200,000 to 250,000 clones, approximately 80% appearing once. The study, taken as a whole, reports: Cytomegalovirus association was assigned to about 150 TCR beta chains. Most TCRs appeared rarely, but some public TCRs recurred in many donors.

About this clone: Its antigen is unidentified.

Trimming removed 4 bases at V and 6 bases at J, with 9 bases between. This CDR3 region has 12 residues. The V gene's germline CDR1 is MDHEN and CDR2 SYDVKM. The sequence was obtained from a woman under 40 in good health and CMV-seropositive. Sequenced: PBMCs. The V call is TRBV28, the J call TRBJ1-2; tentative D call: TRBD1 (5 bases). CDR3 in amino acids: CASSSQENGYTF. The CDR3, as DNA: TGTGCCAGCAGTTCACAGGAAAATGGCTACACCTTC.